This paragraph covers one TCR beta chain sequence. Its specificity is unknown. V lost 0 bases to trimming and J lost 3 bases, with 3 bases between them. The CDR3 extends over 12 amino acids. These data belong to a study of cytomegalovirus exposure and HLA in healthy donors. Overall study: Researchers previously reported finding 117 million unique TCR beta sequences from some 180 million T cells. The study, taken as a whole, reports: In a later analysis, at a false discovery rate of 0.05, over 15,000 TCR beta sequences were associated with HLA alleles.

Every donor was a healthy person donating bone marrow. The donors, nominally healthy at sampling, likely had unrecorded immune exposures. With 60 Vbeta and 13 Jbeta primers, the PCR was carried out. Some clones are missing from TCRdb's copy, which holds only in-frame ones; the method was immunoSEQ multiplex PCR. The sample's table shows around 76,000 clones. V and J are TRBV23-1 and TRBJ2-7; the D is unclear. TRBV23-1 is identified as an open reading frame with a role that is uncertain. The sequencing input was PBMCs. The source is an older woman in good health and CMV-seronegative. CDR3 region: CASSQSRYEQYF. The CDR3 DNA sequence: TGCGCCAGCAGTCAATCGCGCTACGAGCAGTACTTC.